Listed below are T cell receptor beta chains from one sample, sequenced in a study of PD-1 blockade in classical Hodgkin lymphoma. Clones were sequenced by immunoSEQ multiplex PCR, and TCRdb holds only the in-frame ones, with some missing. The sample records some 41,000 clones, roughly nine tenths being singletons. Source: peripheral blood mononuclear cells (PBMCs), taken before the second cycle of nivolumab. These receptor sequences come from a human donor with classical Hodgkin lymphoma. Both conserved end residues are part of each CDR3. The order of the fields is CDR3 protein, CDR3 DNA, V gene, J gene, D gene, clone size. A D gene is named only where the DNA matches it firmly. For some rows the clone size is stated as once, few or many, or as a class when expanded; others skip it.

CDR3: CASSEGQGAYGYTF
DNA: TGTGCCAGCAGTGAGGGCCAGGGGGCCTATGGCTACACCTTC
V: TRBV2
J: TRBJ1-2
D: TRBD1
size: once

CDR3: CASSEGGLAGYNEQFF
DNA: TGTGCCAGCAGTGAAGGAGGGCTAGCGGGATACAATGAGCAGTTCTTC
V: TRBV2
J: TRBJ2-1
D: TRBD2
size: -

CDR3: CASSPGQGVFYEQYF
DNA: TGCGCCAGCAGCCCGGGACAGGGGGTTTTCTACGAGCAGTACTTC
V: TRBV5-1
J: TRBJ2-7
D: TRBD1
size: -

CDR3: CASSLARVAGGVAGANVLTF
DNA: TGTGCCAGCAGCTTAGCGAGAGTAGCGGGAGGGGTGGCTGGGGCCAACGTCCTGACTTTC
V: TRBV7-2
J: TRBJ2-6
D: TRBD2
size: -

CDR3: CASSLTFLGTGLLQLWGYTF
DNA: TGTGCCAGCAGCTTAACATTTTTAGGGACAGGGCTTTTACAACTATGGGGCTACACCTTC
V: TRBV7-3
J: TRBJ1-2
D: TRBD1
size: -

CDR3: CAISDFSGYGYTF
DNA: TGTGCCATCAGTGACTTCTCAGGCTATGGCTACACCTTC
V: TRBV10-3
J: TRBJ1-2
D: -
size: -

CDR3: CAASPGETQYF
DNA: TGTGCCGCCTCCCCGGGGGAAACGCAGTATTTT
V: TRBV6-6
J: TRBJ2-3
D: -
size: -

CDR3: CSVEPGLAGGTQYF
DNA: TGCAGCGTCGAACCGGGACTAGCGGGGGGGACCCAGTACTTC
V: TRBV29-1
J: TRBJ2-5
D: TRBD2
size: once

CDR3: CASRPGPGGDSGAYEQYF
DNA: TGTGCCAGCAGACCGGGACCGGGGGGGGACAGCGGGGCCTACGAGCAGTACTTC
V: TRBV5-8
J: TRBJ2-7
D: -
size: -

CDR3: CASSSISGVPDTQYF
DNA: TGTGCCAGCAGCTCCATTAGCGGGGTGCCAGATACGCAGTATTTT
V: TRBV7-6
J: TRBJ2-3
D: TRBD2
size: -

CDR3: CASSGNTYEAYGYTF
DNA: TGTGCCAGCAGCGGGAATACTTATGAGGCGTATGGCTACACCTTC
V: TRBV28
J: TRBJ1-2
D: -
size: -

CDR3: CASSVLRGNTEAFF
DNA: TGTGCCAGCAGTGTTTTGAGGGGTAACACTGAAGCTTTCTTT
V: TRBV28
J: TRBJ1-1
D: -
size: -

CDR3: CARSLGRWANTGELFF
DNA: TGTGCCAGAAGCTTGGGACGGTGGGCGAACACCGGGGAGCTGTTTTTT
V: TRBV5-3
J: TRBJ2-2
D: -
size: -

CDR3: CASSFGTGIKETQYF
DNA: TGTGCCAGCAGTTTCGGGACAGGGATAAAAGAGACCCAGTACTTC
V: TRBV28
J: TRBJ2-5
D: TRBD1
size: -

CDR3: CASSIGGGALETQYF
DNA: TGTGCCAGTAGTATCGGAGGGGGCGCGTTGGAGACCCAGTACTTC
V: TRBV19
J: TRBJ2-5
D: -
size: -

CDR3: CASSFGRATGELFF
DNA: TGTGCCAGCAGCTTTGGTCGGGCCACCGGGGAGCTGTTTTTT
V: TRBV11-3
J: TRBJ2-2
D: -
size: -

CDR3: CASSLGVRDRGTYNEQFF
DNA: TGTGCCAGCAGCTTGGGCGTCCGGGACAGGGGCACCTACAATGAGCAGTTCTTC
V: TRBV7-3
J: TRBJ2-1
D: TRBD1
size: -

CDR3: CASSPPSGGTYEQYF
DNA: TGTGCCAGCAGCCCCCCATCCGGAGGTACCTACGAGCAGTACTTC
V: TRBV7-9
J: TRBJ2-7
D: -
size: -

CDR3: CASSRIVLAENEQFF
DNA: TGTGCCAGCAGTAGAATTGTTCTAGCGGAGAATGAGCAGTTCTTC
V: TRBV28
J: TRBJ2-1
D: TRBD2
size: -

CDR3: CASSLAGQQETQYF
DNA: TGTGCCAGCAGCTTAGCGGGCCAACAAGAGACCCAGTACTTC
V: TRBV7-2
J: TRBJ2-5
D: -
size: -

CDR3: CAGASGGYQETQYF
DNA: TGTGCCGGGGCTAGCGGGGGCTACCAAGAGACCCAGTACTTC
V: TRBV7-9
J: TRBJ2-5
D: TRBD2
size: -

CDR3: CASSMTGGYNEQFF
DNA: TGTGCCAGTAGTATGACAGGGGGGTACAATGAGCAGTTCTTC
V: TRBV19
J: TRBJ2-1
D: TRBD1
size: -

CDR3: CASSPRGGGTDTQYF
DNA: TGTGCCAGCTCACCACGGGGCGGGGGCACAGATACGCAGTATTTT
V: TRBV18
J: TRBJ2-3
D: -
size: -

CDR3: CASSLEPGVLNTEAFF
DNA: TGCGCCAGCAGCTTGGAACCGGGGGTACTGAACACTGAAGCTTTCTTT
V: TRBV5-1
J: TRBJ1-1
D: -
size: -

CDR3: CASIELAGPRATQYF
DNA: TGTGCCAGCATCGAACTAGCGGGACCCAGAGCAACGCAGTATTTT
V: TRBV6-6
J: TRBJ2-3
D: TRBD2
size: -

CDR3: CASSPLTNGRSGNTIYF
DNA: TGTGCCAGCAGTCCCCTTACTAATGGTCGGTCTGGAAACACCATATATTTT
V: TRBV27
J: TRBJ1-3
D: -
size: -

CDR3: CASSLGTGGAFF
DNA: TGTGCCAGCAGTCTCGGGACAGGGGGTGCTTTCTTT
V: TRBV28
J: TRBJ1-1
D: TRBD1
size: -

CDR3: CASTTAGVGGYTF
DNA: TGTGCCAGCACCACGGCGGGGGTCGGTGGCTACACCTTC
V: TRBV7-2
J: TRBJ1-2
D: -
size: -

CDR3: CATSRDGGNNEQFF
DNA: TGTGCCACCAGCAGAGATGGGGGAAACAATGAGCAGTTCTTC
V: TRBV15
J: TRBJ2-1
D: -
size: -

CDR3: CASSLRQADTQYF
DNA: TGTGCCAGCTCACTCAGACAGGCCGATACGCAGTATTTT
V: TRBV18
J: TRBJ2-3
D: -
size: -

CDR3: CASSGGTSGRSGANVLTF
DNA: TGTGCCAGCAGTGGGGGGACTAGCGGGAGATCTGGGGCCAACGTCCTGACTTTC
V: TRBV6-1
J: TRBJ2-6
D: TRBD2
size: -

CDR3: CASSLPGGRHTGELFF
DNA: TGTGCCAGCAGCCTTCCTGGGGGCCGTCACACCGGGGAGCTGTTTTTT
V: TRBV27
J: TRBJ2-2
D: -
size: -

CDR3: CASSLGGQGRYSNQPQHF
DNA: TGTGCCAGCAGCTTAGGGGGACAGGGCCGATATAGCAATCAGCCCCAGCATTTT
V: TRBV7-9
J: TRBJ1-5
D: TRBD1
size: -

CDR3: CASSLGSLLTGELFF
DNA: TGTGCCAGCAGCTTGGGCAGCCTCCTGACCGGGGAGCTGTTTTTT
V: TRBV5-6
J: TRBJ2-2
D: -
size: -

CDR3: CASSAYPTIYSNQPQHF
DNA: TGTGCCAGCAGTGCCTATCCTACAATCTATAGCAATCAGCCCCAGCATTTT
V: TRBV6-1
J: TRBJ1-5
D: -
size: -

CDR3: CASSDRTSGVYEQYF
DNA: TGTGCCAGCAGTGACCGGACTAGCGGGGTTTACGAGCAGTACTTC
V: TRBV6-4
J: TRBJ2-7
D: TRBD2
size: -

CDR3: CASSIVVSDTQYF
DNA: TGTGCCAGTAGTATCGTGGTTTCAGATACGCAGTATTTT
V: TRBV19
J: TRBJ2-3
D: -
size: -

CDR3: CASSLSVRGRGYTF
DNA: TGTGCCAGCAGTTTATCGGTCAGGGGAAGGGGCTACACCTTC
V: TRBV27
J: TRBJ1-2
D: -
size: -

CDR3: CASSPPGGAGANVLTF
DNA: TGTGCCAGCAGCCCACCAGGGGGTGCTGGGGCCAACGTCCTGACTTTC
V: TRBV28
J: TRBJ2-6
D: TRBD1
size: -

CDR3: CASSKRGPWNTEAFF
DNA: TGTGCCAGCAGCAAAAGGGGGCCCTGGAACACTGAAGCTTTCTTT
V: TRBV21-1
J: TRBJ1-1
D: -
size: -

CDR3: CASSLAGTGAAHDQETQYF
DNA: TGCGCCAGCAGCTTGGCCGGGACAGGGGCCGCACATGATCAAGAGACCCAGTACTTC
V: TRBV5-1
J: TRBJ2-5
D: TRBD1
size: -

CDR3: CASSLVKLAGGETQYF
DNA: TGCGCCAGCAGCTTGGTAAAGCTAGCGGGAGGAGAGACCCAGTACTTC
V: TRBV5-1
J: TRBJ2-5
D: TRBD2
size: large